This T cell receptor (beta chain) came from a study of T cells in Graves' hyperthyroidism and ophthalmopathy. V gave up 0 bases and J gave up 9 bases, with 14 bases separating them. The CDR3 totals 13 residues. CDR1 and CDR2 (germline): DFQATT, SNEGSKA (reference sequence). Researchers took RNA transcripts and amplified the TCR beta CDR3 regions from them. First-round RT-PCR of the TCR CDR3 relied on the HTBI primer set. TCRdb re-called the multiplex PCR reads through MiXCR, storing one row per CDR3 protein. The sample includes roughly 400,000 distinct CDR3 sequences, 20% to 25% of them seen just once. Overall study results and limits: Researchers found most expanded thyroid clonotypes above 0.001 in blood as well.

As to this clonotype: Its antigen is not known.

Among the patients, aged 18 to 65, hyperthyroidism was newly diagnosed and had lasted under 2 months. Fresh 10 ml peripheral blood yielded PBMCs. The TCR originated in a man in his fifties with Graves' hyperthyroidism. J is TRBJ1-2 and V is TRBV20-1; unclear D gene. Source material: blood. CDR3: CSARDFTGSSYTF. The CDR3 coding sequence is TGCAGTGCTAGAGATTTCACGGGGAGTAGCTACACCTTC.